The sequence of this T cell receptor beta chain was determined in a study of CD8 T cells in ankylosing spondylitis. Turning to this clonotype: Its specificity is unknown.

The TCR beta libraries were generated through quantitative 5'-RACE incorporating molecular barcodes. TCRdb re-derived calls from the 5' RACE reads in MiXCR, one entry per CDR3 protein. The table includes fewer than 250,000 distinct CDR3 sequences, around 32% detected once. Broader study findings: CD8+ by phenotype, disease-linked clones were relatively rare in peripheral blood.

The V gene's germline CDR1 is DFQATT and CDR2 SNEGSKA (reference sequence). Trimming cost V 5 bases and J 2 bases; bases outside gene matches: 8. This CDR3 has 14 residues. The clonotype originates from a male donor with ankylosing spondylitis or in good health (not recorded which). This rearrangement joins TRBV20-1 to TRBJ1-1, with 7 nucleotides matching TRBD1. The sequencing sample was made of blood, either unsorted or a sorted T cell fraction (not recorded which). The CDR3 bases are TGCAGTGCTCCACCGACAGGGATTAACACTGAAGCTTTCTTT. Translating it yields CSAPPTGINTEAFF.